This T cell receptor (beta chain) is from a study of blood T cell repertoires in COVID-19. Study context: Sites across the United States, Italy and Spain contributed samples from acute and convalescent COVID-19. T cells, B-cell-depleted T cells, or PBMCs supplied cDNA or gDNA.

Germline V gives CDR1 MGHRA, CDR2 YSYEKL. V lost 5 bases, J lost 0 bases, and 9 bases stayed unmatched. The CDR3 loop spans 16 amino acids. This clone has just a few counts. It was during active infection that Seattle patients were enrolled and then longitudinally followed. Original data processing: Amplification of reference gene primers was used by the study to estimate nucleated cell counts. Some clones are missing from TCRdb's copy, which holds only in-frame ones; the method was immunoSEQ multiplex PCR. The V and J calls and clone size are taken from that table; D and trimming were inferred from the DNA. The sample yields 400,000 or so clones, 85% to 90% seen once.

The gene calls are TRBV4-1 and TRBJ1-2; 7 bases match TRBD1. The specimen sequenced was peripheral blood. This TCR was sampled from a young man with COVID-19, enrolled during active disease. Written as DNA, the CDR3 is TGCGCCAGCAGCGAGGACCCCGGGACAGCTAACTATGGCTACACCTTC. Translated, it gives CASSEDPGTANYGYTF.